This T cell receptor beta chain was sequenced for a study of T-cell memory formation after mild COVID-19. TCRalpha and TCRbeta libraries used 5'RACE with constant-segment primers and UMIs. TCRdb processed the 5' RACE reads anew with MiXCR; each CDR3 protein has one entry. The sample consists of some 250,000 distinct CDR3 sequences, approximately 10% of them appearing once. The CDR3 totals 13 residues. Trimming took 4 bases from V and 7 from J; bases not matched to a gene: 7. Germline loops: CDR1 ENHRY, CDR2 SYGVKD. Only a few counts were recorded for this clonotype. This clonotype was obtained from a man between 18 and 29 years old who had mild COVID-19 (a few samples of this study predate the infection). Cell type and time point are not known. The sample taken for sequencing was PBMCs or a T cell subset sorted from them (not recorded which). The V gene is TRBV10-3, the J gene TRBJ2-7; 7 bases are a match to TRBD1. Here the CDR3 DNA reads TGTGCCATCAGTGTGAGGGGGCAGGATGAGCAGTACTTC. Protein product: CAISVRGQDEQYF.